This T cell receptor beta chain was recovered during a study of blood T cells in healthy people across ages. Alongside a J-beta primer mix, a sample-barcoded 5' primer served in a second PCR lasting roughly 6 to 12 cycles. Via MiXCR, TCRdb re-called the 5' RACE reads, giving one row per CDR3 protein. The sample comprises about 1.4 million distinct CDR3 sequences, around 59% of which are singletons, and over 5% rests with the top ten. This clonotype was detected only a few times. Germline V gene data show CDR1 as LGHNA and CDR2 as YSLEER. V dropped 0 bases and J dropped 5 bases, with 19 bases sitting between them. The CDR3 contains 17 residues.

The chain employs TRBV4-3 and TRBJ1-1; D might be TRBD1 (5 bases). The TCR originated in a man between 18 and 35 years old in good health. The source material was blood. In DNA, the CDR3 is TGCGCCAGCAGCCAAGATATCGACAGCCCTAAGGTGACTGAAGCTTTCTTT. Encoded protein: CASSQDIDSPKVTEAFF.